This TCR beta chain was sequenced during a study of human T cells and chemical hapten exposure. At least ten counts were recorded for this clonotype. Specified time point: pre-sensitization, week 0. Treatment given: therapeutic diphenylcyclopropenone sensitization with weekly scalp DPC. Trimming cost V 0 bases and J 4 bases, with 16 bases left between them. Germline V lookup: CDR1 MGHRA, CDR2 YSYEKL. This CDR3 has 16 residues. TCRdb analysed the RACE reads with MiXCR anew, one entry per CDR3 protein. Among 250,000 or so distinct CDR3 sequences, approximately 7.5% were seen once, and the ten largest hold around 1.2%.

Sequencing used whole blood, obtained in connection with sensitization to the hapten diphenylcyclopropenone (DPC). The chain recombines TRBV4-1 with TRBJ2-7, with D uncertain. This receptor was taken from a man younger than 35 with alopecia areata. Some clones in this sample may be carry-over from other donors' samples. For the CDR3, the DNA is TGCGCCAGCAGCCAAGATTCCCTCGGCCCGAGTTACGAGCAGTACTTC. Translated, it gives CASSQDSLGPSYEQYF.